The next 8 T cell receptor beta chains were all read from a single sample in a study of blood T cell repertoires in COVID-19 (dated by TCRdb to 2018 to 2020). Library generation was performed with the immunoSEQ multiplex PCR assay. TCRdb mirrors the immuneACCESS table, restricted to in-frame sequences. Some clones are absent from its copies; in checked studies, under half trace to an unresolved V gene, and the reason for the others is unknown. Here the sample has tens of thousands of clones; over 75% occur a single time. The ten most abundant clones make up about 14% of the sample. Sequencing was done on a sample of peripheral blood. The receptors come from a woman in her 70s with acute or convalescent COVID-19.

CDR3 coding DNA: TGTGCCATCAGTGATAGCCGACCGGGGTACTACAATGAGCAGTTCTTC. Translated, it gives CAISDSRPGYYNEQFF. This rearrangement joins TRBV10-3 to TRBJ2-1; weak D call: TRBD2 (5 bases). The CDR3 loop spans 16 amino acids. V was cut by 3 bases and J by 3 bases, with 15 bases left in between. Germline lookup yields CDR1 ENHRY and CDR2 SYGVKD.

The genes are TRBV9 and TRBJ2-2; 14 bases are a match to TRBD2. CDR3 size: 16 residues. With 4 bases clipped from V and 5 bases from J, the junction kept 4 bases outside the gene matches. Germline V CDR1 and CDR2: SGDLS, YYNGEE. CDR3 protein: CASSPRTSGRTGELFF. The CDR3 DNA reads as TGTGCCAGCAGCCCAAGGACTAGCGGGAGGACCGGGGAGCTGTTTTTT. The full variable domain, rest sourced from reference TRBV9 and TRBJ2-2, is DSGVTQTPKHLITATGQRVTLRCSPRSGDLSVYWYQQSLDQGLQFLIQYYNGEERAKGNILERFSAQQFPDLHSELNLSSLELGDSALYFCASSPRTSGRTGELFFGEGSRLTVL.

The V and J genes are TRBV6-4 and TRBJ2-7; the match to TRBD2 covers 9 bases. J was trimmed by 4 bases and V by 2 bases; bases with no gene match: 12. Germline V gene sequence: CDR1 MRHNA, CDR2 SNTAGT. The CDR3 loop spans 17 amino acids. CDR3 nucleotides: TGTGCCAGCAGTGACCCTCTTAGCGGGGGCCCTTTATACGAGCAGTACGTC. This encodes CASSDPLSGGPLYEQYV.

This clone was observed a handful of times. The V call is TRBV19, the J call TRBJ2-1, with 11 positions matching TRBD2. CDR1 and CDR2 from the germline V gene are LNHDA and SQIVND (reference sequence). V lost 8 bases and J lost 8; bases outside the gene matches: 11. The CDR3 contains 15 residues. The CDR3 here is CASGPWTSGSYEQFF. DNA of the CDR3: TGTGCCAGTGGACCGTGGACTAGCGGGTCCTATGAGCAGTTCTTC.

CDR3 nucleotide sequence: TGTGCCAGCAGCCAAAATAAGGGACTAGCGGGGTCGAATGAGCAGTTCTTC. It encodes CASSQNKGLAGSNEQFF. This chain links TRBV3-1 (or the pseudogene TRBV3-2) with TRBJ2-1, with 13 nucleotides matching TRBD2. Trimming at V came to 2 bases and at J to 7 bases, leaving 8 bases not matched to a gene. The CDR3 covers 17 residues. Looked up from germline, CDR1 is LGHDT and CDR2 is YNNKEL (reference sequence).

The chain links TRBV24-1 to TRBJ2-5; 12 nucleotides align to TRBD1. The CDR3 has 17 amino acids. Germline assignment: CDR1 KGHDR and CDR2 SFDVKD. With 3 bases clipped from V and 5 bases from J, the junction kept 9 bases outside the gene matches. This chain's CDR3 is CATSDPAGTGGRETQYF. The DNA for the CDR3 is TGTGCCACCAGTGATCCCGCCGGGACAGGGGGCCGGGAGACCCAGTACTTC.

The chain recombines TRBV2 with TRBJ1-5; 7 bases map to TRBD1. The germline V gene encodes CDR1 SNHLY and CDR2 FYNNEI. V was clipped by 3 bases and J by 5 bases; unmatched bases: 7. This CDR3 region has 15 residues. DNA of the CDR3: TGTGCCAGCAGTGATCAGGGACAGACATATCAGCCCCAGCATTTT. Translation gives CASSDQGQTYQPQHF.

In its sample, this clone was seen a few times. The chain has TRBV18 and TRBJ2-2, with D maybe TRBD2 (6 bases). The CDR3 consists of 17 residues. The germline V gene has CDR1 KGHSH and CDR2 LQKENI. The V gene lost 5 bases and the J gene lost 4 bases, with 20 bases spanning the gap. The CDR3 loop is CASSSRRGIPATGELFF. In nucleotides, the CDR3 is TGTGCCAGCTCATCCAGGCGGGGCATACCTGCCACCGGGGAGCTGTTTTTT.